Shown below are 26 T cell receptor beta chains from a single sample sequenced in a study of blood T cell repertoires in COVID-19. Data came from immunoSEQ multiplex PCR; TCRdb stores just in-frame clones and leaves some out. The sample includes roughly 250,000 clones, roughly 84% of them seen just once. Sequences were obtained from peripheral blood. These TCRs come from a woman aged 40 to 49 who had recovered from COVID-19.

The CDR3 reads CASSSGRHYNEQFF. The DNA of the CDR3 is TGTGCCAGCAGTTCAGGTAGACACTACAATGAGCAGTTCTTC. V is TRBV28 and J is TRBJ2-1; D ambiguous. There are 14 residues in the CDR3. Trimming removed 4 bases from V and 3 bases from J, with 10 bases in between. Germline CDR1 is MDHEN and CDR2 is SYDVKM.

This chain connects TRBV2 to TRBJ2-2; TRBD1 aligns across 10 bases. The CDR3 loop spans 14 amino acids. The trim removed 4 bases at V and 6 bases at J, leaving 2 bases unmatched. Germline assignment: CDR1 SNHLY and CDR2 FYNNEI. The CDR3 region is CASSGQGAPGELFF. In DNA form, the CDR3 reads TGTGCCAGCAGTGGACAGGGGGCGCCCGGGGAGCTGTTTTTT.

The rearrangement links TRBV5-1 to TRBJ2-7; D perhaps matches TRBD2 (6 bases). CDR1 and CDR2 (germline): SGHRS, YFSETQ. The CDR3 spans 15 residues. Between the trimmed V and J ends, which lost 1 base and 4 bases, there was a span of 15 bases. The CDR3 region has the DNA TGCGCCAGCAGCTTGTTAGGTGGGGCGGGATACGAGCAGTACTTC. This gives the protein CASSLLGGAGYEQYF.

The V call is TRBV2, the J call TRBJ2-1, with TRBD2 matching over 10 bases. The length of the CDR3 is 16 residues. V gave up 0 bases and J gave up 9 bases; unmatched junction bases: 8. In germline, CDR1 is SNHLY, CDR2 FYNNEI. The CDR3 coding sequence is TGTGCCAGCAGTGAAGCGCGGCGAGCGGGGGGGCCTGAGCAGTTCTTC. It codes for CASSEARRAGGPEQFF.

The V call is TRBV19, the J call TRBJ2-1; 7 bases line up with TRBD2. From germline, CDR1 is LNHDA and CDR2 SQIVND (reference sequence). V gave up 4 bases and J gave up 0 bases; unmatched junction bases: 9. The CDR3 consists of 17 residues. The CDR3 nucleotides are TGTGCCAGTAGTACCTTAGCGGGCCTAGGCTCCTACAATGAGCAGTTCTTC. This gives the protein CASSTLAGLGSYNEQFF.

The chain combines TRBV3-1 (or the pseudogene TRBV3-2) with TRBJ2-3; TRBD1 might be the D (7 bases). The CDR3 is 16 residues long. Germline V gene data show CDR1 as LGHDT and CDR2 as YNNKEL (reference sequence). Trimming cost V 0 bases and J 3 bases, with 13 bases left between them. As DNA, the CDR3 is TGTGCCAGCAGCCAAGAGCCCCCAGGGGGGACAGATACGCAGTATTTT. Translating it yields CASSQEPPGGTDTQYF.

This clone was observed a handful of times. This chain joins TRBV12-3 or TRBV12-4 and TRBJ2-5; 7 bases match TRBD2. V gave up 4 bases and J gave up 5 bases; unmatched junction bases: 4. This CDR3 comprises 13 residues. CDR3 DNA: TGTGCCAGCAGTTACACTAGCGTGGAGACCCAGTACTTC. Protein sequence: CASSYTSVETQYF.

V is TRBV5-5 and J is TRBJ1-6; D is uncertain. CDR1 SGHKS and CDR2 YYEKEE come from the germline V gene (reference sequence). The germline V and J ends were trimmed by 1 base and 8 bases, with 13 bases remaining between them. The CDR3 contains 15 residues. For the CDR3, the DNA is TGTGCCAGCAGCTTGCGCGTCAGACGGGATTCACCCCTCCACTTT. Translation gives CASSLRVRRDSPLHF.

The V call is TRBV7-8, the J call TRBJ1-5; D perhaps matches TRBD1 (5 bases). V was clipped by 1 base and J by 7 bases, with 11 bases between them. This CDR3 has 14 residues. CDR1 and CDR2 from the germline V gene are SGHVS and FQNEAQ. CDR3 coding DNA: TGTGCCAGCAGCTTAGTCCCTCAGGGCCAGCCCCAGCATTTT. Translation: CASSLVPQGQPQHF.

This clone was seen only a few times. The J gene is TRBJ2-4, the V gene TRBV29-1; 9 bases match TRBD1. Germline CDR1 SQVTM, CDR2 ANQGSEA. V lost 8 bases to trimming and J lost 1 base; unmatched junction nucleotides: 6. The CDR3 is made up of 14 amino acids. The CDR3 spells CSSWTGEAKNIQYF. Written as DNA, the CDR3 is TGCAGCTCGTGGACAGGGGAGGCCAAAAACATTCAGTACTTC.

The chain has TRBV11-2 and TRBJ2-1; TRBD2 agrees at 14 bases. The CDR3 totals 19 residues. Germline V gene sequence: CDR1 SGHAT, CDR2 FQNNGV. V lost 4 bases, J lost 1 base, and 9 bases stayed unmatched. CDR3: CASSSPRTSGRISYNEQFF. In DNA, the CDR3 is TGTGCCAGCAGCTCACCTCGGACTAGCGGGAGGATATCCTACAATGAGCAGTTCTTC.

CDR3 in amino acids: CASSLTTYNEQFF. The CDR3 region has the DNA TGTGCCAGCAGCTTGACAACCTACAATGAGCAGTTCTTC. The V gene is TRBV7-3, the J gene TRBJ2-1; D is unclear. The CDR3 runs 13 residues. Looked up from germline, CDR1 is SGHTA and CDR2 is FQGTGA. The ends were cut back, 3 bases at V and 2 bases at J, with 5 bases in the middle. The variable domain in full, with the rest retrieved from reference TRBV7-3 and TRBJ2-1, is GAGVSQTPSNKVTEKGKYVELRCDPISGHTALYWYRQSLGQGPEFLIYFQGTGAADDSGLPNDRFFAVRPEGSVSTLKIQRTERGDSAVYLCASSLTTYNEQFFGPGTRLTVL.

The J gene is TRBJ2-2, the V gene TRBV19; D is ambiguous. From germline, CDR1 is LNHDA and CDR2 SQIVND (reference sequence). V lost 3 bases and J 6 bases, leaving 5 bases between the germline ends. This CDR3 is built from 12 residues. CDR3 protein: CASSMSSGELFF. DNA for the CDR3: TGTGCCAGTAGTATGTCGTCCGGGGAGCTGTTTTTT. The variable domain in full, with the rest retrieved from reference TRBV19 and TRBJ2-2, is DGGITQSPKYLFRKEGQNVTLSCEQNLNHDAMYWYRQDPGQGLRLIYYSQIVNDFQKGDIAEGYSVSREKKESFPLTVTSAQKNPTAFYLCASSMSSGELFFGEGSRLTVL.

In the case of this clone: Distinct nucleotide sequences in the sample also encode this CDR3. The chain uses TRBV28 and TRBJ1-2; TRBD1 aligns across 7 bases. The germline gives CDR1 MDHEN, CDR2 SYDVKM. The CDR3 has 12 residues. J lost 4 bases, V lost 6 bases, and 2 bases had no gene match. CDR3 nucleotide sequence: TGTGCCAGCAGCCGGGACAGCTATGGCTACACCTTC. This gives the protein CASSRDSYGYTF.

V and J are TRBV4-1 and TRBJ2-5; TRBD1 matches at 9 bases. This CDR3 has 15 amino acids. The ends lost 0 bases at V and 9 bases at J; junction bases unmatched: 8. Germline V CDR1 and CDR2: MGHRA, YSYEKL. The CDR3 region is CASSQDGTGPQPQYF. The CDR3 DNA is TGCGCCAGCAGCCAAGATGGGACAGGGCCCCAGCCCCAGTACTTC.

V usage is TRBV19 and J usage is TRBJ1-1, with D unclear. Germline V lookup: CDR1 LNHDA, CDR2 SQIVND (reference sequence). This CDR3 comprises 13 residues. V dropped 3 bases and J dropped 3 bases, with 8 bases sitting between them. CDR3 nucleotide sequence: TGTGCCAGTAGTATGAAGGGAGACACTGAAGCTTTCTTT. Encoded protein: CASSMKGDTEAFF.

This chain connects TRBV7-2 to TRBJ1-2; D perhaps matches TRBD1 (6 bases). CDR1 and CDR2 from the germline V gene are SGHTA and FQGNSA. V was trimmed by 2 bases and J by 7 bases, leaving 17 bases between them. The CDR3 has 15 residues. In DNA, the CDR3 is TGTGCCAGCAGCTTAATGTCCCTGGGGGCATCTGGCTACACCTTC. Its protein is CASSLMSLGASGYTF.

The J gene is TRBJ2-2, the V gene TRBV5-6; 12 bases agree with TRBD1. The CDR3 loop spans 15 amino acids. With V trimmed by 4 bases and J by 6 bases, 4 bases remained unmatched. Germline-derived CDR1 and CDR2 are SGHDT and YYEEEE. This chain's CDR3 is CASSIRDRGPGELFF. The CDR3 bases are TGTGCCAGCAGCATCCGGGACAGGGGGCCCGGGGAGCTGTTTTTT.

The J gene is TRBJ2-7, the V gene TRBV7-2; possibly TRBD2 for D (5 bases). With 5 bases removed from V and 9 bases from J, the gap between germline ends came to 17 bases. There are 13 residues in the CDR3. Germline CDR1 SGHTA, CDR2 FQGNSA. CDR3 amino acids: CASSPGSVPRQYF. For the CDR3, the DNA is TGTGCCAGCAGCCCGGGGTCAGTCCCGCGGCAGTACTTC.

The V and J genes are TRBV29-1 and TRBJ2-1, with 8 bases lining up with TRBD2. CDR3 length: 16 residues. J was trimmed by 7 bases and V by 0 bases; bases with no gene match: 11. CDR1 is SQVTM and CDR2 is ANQGSEA in the germline V gene. The CDR3 sequence: CSVEDRDGGAWNEQFF. The CDR3 DNA reads TGCAGCGTTGAAGATCGAGACGGGGGGGCTTGGAATGAGCAGTTCTTC.

The chain's CDR3 is CASSLTGTNYGYTF. The CDR3 DNA reads TGTGCCAGCAGCTTGACAGGGACGAACTATGGCTACACCTTC. This chain uses TRBV5-4 with TRBJ1-2; the D gene is possibly TRBD1 (6 bases). V was shortened by 1 base and J by 2 bases, with 9 bases between the two germline ends. Germline CDR1 SGHNT, CDR2 YYREEE (reference sequence). CDR3 size: 14 residues. The full variable domain, in which reference TRBV5-4 and TRBJ1-2 provide the parts outside the CDR3, is ETGVTQSPTHLIKTRGQQVTLRCSSQSGHNTVSWYQQALGQGPQFIFQYYREEENGRGNFPPRFSGLQFPNYSSELNVNALELDDSALYLCASSLTGTNYGYTFGSGTRLTVV.

The genes are TRBV5-4 and TRBJ2-2; D is ambiguous. Germline V gene lookup returns CDR1 SGHNT and CDR2 YYREEE (reference sequence). V lost 0 bases and J 1 base, leaving 4 bases between the germline ends. There are 14 residues in the CDR3. This CDR3 reads CASSLGENTGELFF. As DNA, the CDR3 is TGTGCCAGCAGCTTGGGAGAGAACACCGGGGAGCTGTTTTTT.

The chain has TRBV14 and TRBJ2-7; D gene ambiguous. Trimming pared 1 base from V and 6 bases from J, leaving 7 bases between. Germline-derived CDR1 and CDR2 are SGHDN and FVKESK. There are 12 residues in the CDR3. CDR3 nucleotides: TGTGCCAGCAGCCAAGGAGCTCTCGAGCAGTACTTC. It specifies CASSQGALEQYF.

J is TRBJ2-3 and V is TRBV3-1 (or the pseudogene TRBV3-2); TRBD2 is a possible D gene (6 bases). V was cut by 0 bases and J by 2 bases, with 15 bases left in between. Germline V gene data show CDR1 as LGHDT and CDR2 as YNNKEL (reference sequence). The CDR3 spans 17 residues. Here the CDR3 reads CASSQDITSRYTDTQYF. CDR3 nucleotides: TGTGCCAGCAGCCAAGACATAACTAGCAGATACACAGATACGCAGTATTTT.

This chain links TRBV15 with TRBJ2-7; 7 bases are shared with TRBD1. The V gene end was trimmed by 4 bases and the J gene end by 1 base; junction bases not matched to a gene: 7. The CDR3 consists of 15 residues. Germline V gene data show CDR1 as LNHNV and CDR2 as YYDKDF (reference sequence). This CDR3 reads CATSTYRGTSYEQYF. The DNA for the CDR3 is TGTGCCACCAGCACATACAGGGGAACGTCCTACGAGCAGTACTTC.

The chain uses TRBV19 and TRBJ1-4; perhaps TRBD1 as D (5 bases). The CDR3 is 13 amino acids. Trimming stripped 5 bases from V and 4 bases from J, with 8 bases between. Germline V gene sequence: CDR1 LNHDA, CDR2 SQIVND (reference sequence). CDR3 bases: TGTGCCAGTAGTCAACAGGTTAATGAAAAACTGTTTTTT. As protein: CASSQQVNEKLFF.